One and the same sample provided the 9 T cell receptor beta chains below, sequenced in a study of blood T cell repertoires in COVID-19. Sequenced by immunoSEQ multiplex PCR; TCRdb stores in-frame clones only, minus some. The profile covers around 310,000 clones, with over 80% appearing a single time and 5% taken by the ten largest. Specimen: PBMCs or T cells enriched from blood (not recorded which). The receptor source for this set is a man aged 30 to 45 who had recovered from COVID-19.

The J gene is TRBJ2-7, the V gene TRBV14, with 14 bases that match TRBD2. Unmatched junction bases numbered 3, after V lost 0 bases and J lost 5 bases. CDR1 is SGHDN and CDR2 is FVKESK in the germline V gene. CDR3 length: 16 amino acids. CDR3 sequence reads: CASSQDWTSGRNEQYF. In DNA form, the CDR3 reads TGTGCCAGCAGCCAAGATTGGACTAGCGGGAGGAACGAGCAGTACTTC.

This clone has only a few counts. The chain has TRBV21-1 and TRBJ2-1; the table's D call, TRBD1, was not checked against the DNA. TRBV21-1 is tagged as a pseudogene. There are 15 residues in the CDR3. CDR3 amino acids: CASGPTGGSDNEQFF. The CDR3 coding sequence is TGTGCCAGCGGACCGACAGGGGGCTCGGACAATGAGCAGTTCTTC.

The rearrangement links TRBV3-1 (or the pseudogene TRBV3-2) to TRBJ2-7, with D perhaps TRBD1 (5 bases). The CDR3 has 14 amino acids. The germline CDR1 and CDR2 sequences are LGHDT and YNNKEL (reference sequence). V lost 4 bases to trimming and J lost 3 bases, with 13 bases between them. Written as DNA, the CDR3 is TGTGCCAGCAGCCCCTCCTCTCAGGGCTACGAGCAGTACTTC. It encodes CASSPSSQGYEQYF.

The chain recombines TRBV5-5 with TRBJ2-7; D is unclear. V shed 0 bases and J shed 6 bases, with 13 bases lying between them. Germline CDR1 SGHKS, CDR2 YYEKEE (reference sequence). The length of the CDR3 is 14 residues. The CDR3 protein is CASSLEALPGEQYF. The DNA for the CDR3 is TGTGCCAGCAGCTTGGAAGCTCTCCCAGGCGAGCAGTACTTC.

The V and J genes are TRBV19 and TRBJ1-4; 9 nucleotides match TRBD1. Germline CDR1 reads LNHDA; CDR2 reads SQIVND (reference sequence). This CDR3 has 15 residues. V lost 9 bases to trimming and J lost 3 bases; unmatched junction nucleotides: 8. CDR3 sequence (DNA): TGTGCCAGCCTGGGACAGGGCGGACCTAATGAAAAACTGTTTTTT. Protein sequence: CASLGQGGPNEKLFF.

CDR3 nucleotide sequence: TGTGCCAGCTCACCACGACAGGGTGAGACCCAGTACTTC. Translation: CASSPRQGETQYF. The rearrangement uses TRBV18 and TRBJ2-5, with 7 positions matching TRBD1. There are 13 residues in the CDR3. CDR1 and CDR2 (germline): KGHSH, LQKENI. V was pared by 1 base and J by 5 bases, with 1 base of the junction left unmatched.

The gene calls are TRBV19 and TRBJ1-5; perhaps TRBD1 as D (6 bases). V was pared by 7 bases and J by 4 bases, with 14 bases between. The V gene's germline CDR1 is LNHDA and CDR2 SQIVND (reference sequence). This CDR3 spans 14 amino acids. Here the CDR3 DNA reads TGTGCCAGTACCATAACAGGGTTAAATCAGCCCCAGCATTTT. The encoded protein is CASTITGLNQPQHF.

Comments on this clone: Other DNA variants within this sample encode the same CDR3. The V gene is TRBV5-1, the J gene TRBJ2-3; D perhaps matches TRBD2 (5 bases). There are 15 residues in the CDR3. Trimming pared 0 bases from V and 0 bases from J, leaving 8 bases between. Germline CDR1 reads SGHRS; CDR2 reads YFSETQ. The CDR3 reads CASSLVRGSTDTQYF. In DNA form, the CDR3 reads TGCGCCAGCAGCTTGGTCCGGGGTAGCACAGATACGCAGTATTTT. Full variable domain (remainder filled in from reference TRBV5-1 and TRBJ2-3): KAGVTQTPRYLIKTRGQQVTLSCSPISGHRSVSWYQQTPGQGLQFLFEYFSETQRNKGNFPGRFSGRQFSNSRSEMNVSTLELGDSALYLCASSLVRGSTDTQYFGPGTRLTVL.

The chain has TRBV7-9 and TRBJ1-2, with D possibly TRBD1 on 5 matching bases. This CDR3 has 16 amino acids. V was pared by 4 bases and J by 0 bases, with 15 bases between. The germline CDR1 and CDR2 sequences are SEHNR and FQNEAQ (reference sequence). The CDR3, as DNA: TGTGCCAGCAGCTCCCCGGACATTCGAGCTAACTATGGCTACACCTTC. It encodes CASSSPDIRANYGYTF. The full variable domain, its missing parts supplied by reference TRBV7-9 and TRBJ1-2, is DTGVSQNPRHKITKRGQNVTFRCDPISEHNRLYWYRQTLGQGPEFLTYFQNEAQLEKSRLLSDRFSAERPKGSFSTLEIQRTEQGDSAMYLCASSSPDIRANYGYTFGSGTRLTVV.